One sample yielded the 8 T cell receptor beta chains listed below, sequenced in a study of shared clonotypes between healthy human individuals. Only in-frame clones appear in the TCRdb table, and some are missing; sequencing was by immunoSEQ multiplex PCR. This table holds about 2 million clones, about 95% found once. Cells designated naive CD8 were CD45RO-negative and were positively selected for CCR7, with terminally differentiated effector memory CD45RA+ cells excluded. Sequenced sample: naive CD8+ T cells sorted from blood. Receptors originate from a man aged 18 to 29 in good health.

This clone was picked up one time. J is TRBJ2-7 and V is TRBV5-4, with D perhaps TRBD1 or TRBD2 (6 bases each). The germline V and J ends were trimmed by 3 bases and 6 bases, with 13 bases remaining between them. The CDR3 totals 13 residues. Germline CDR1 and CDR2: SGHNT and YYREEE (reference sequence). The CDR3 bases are TGTGCCAGCAGCTGGGACCGGGGGCCCGAGCAGTACTTC. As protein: CASSWDRGPEQYF.

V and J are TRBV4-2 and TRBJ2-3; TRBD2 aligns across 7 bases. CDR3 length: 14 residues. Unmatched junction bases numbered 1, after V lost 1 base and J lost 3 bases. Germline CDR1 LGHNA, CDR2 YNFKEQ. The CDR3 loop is CASSQGGGTDTQYF. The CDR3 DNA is TGTGCCAGCAGCCAAGGGGGGGGGACAGATACGCAGTATTTT.

For the CDR3, the DNA is TGCGCCAGCAGCCCGGCCCCGAGCGGTTCCCACTTTACCTACGAGCAGTACTTC. It encodes CASSPAPSGSHFTYEQYF. The chain has TRBV5-1 and TRBJ2-7; D possibly corresponds to TRBD2 (5 bases). Trimming pared 4 bases from V and 2 bases from J, leaving 25 bases between. The CDR3 runs 18 residues. Germline V gives CDR1 SGHRS, CDR2 YFSETQ.

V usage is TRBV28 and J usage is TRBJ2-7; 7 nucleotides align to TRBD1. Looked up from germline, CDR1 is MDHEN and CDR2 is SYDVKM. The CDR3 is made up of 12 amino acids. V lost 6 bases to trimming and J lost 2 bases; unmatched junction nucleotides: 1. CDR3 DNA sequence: TGTGCCAGCAGCGGGACAGCCTACGAGCAGTACTTC. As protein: CASSGTAYEQYF.

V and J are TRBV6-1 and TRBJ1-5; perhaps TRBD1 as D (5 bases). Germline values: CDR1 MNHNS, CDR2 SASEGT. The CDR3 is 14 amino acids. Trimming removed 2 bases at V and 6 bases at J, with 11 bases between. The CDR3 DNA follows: TGTGCCAGCAGTGAACCCCAGGGAGGTCAGCCCCAGCATTTT. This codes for CASSEPQGGQPQHF.

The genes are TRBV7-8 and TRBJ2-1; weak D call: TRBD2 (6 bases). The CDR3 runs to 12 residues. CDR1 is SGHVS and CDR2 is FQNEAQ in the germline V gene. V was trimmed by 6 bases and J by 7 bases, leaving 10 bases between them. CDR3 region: CASRLAHNEQFF. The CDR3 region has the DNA TGTGCCAGCAGGCTAGCGCATAATGAGCAGTTCTTC.

Here the CDR3 DNA reads TGTGCCAGCAGCCAAGAAGGGGGAACGAACACCGGGGAGCTGTTTTTT. Amino acid sequence: CASSQEGGTNTGELFF. V is TRBV4-2 and J is TRBJ2-2; D possibly corresponds to TRBD1 (6 bases). CDR3 length equals 16 residues. Germline CDR1 LGHNA, CDR2 YNFKEQ. With 0 bases removed from V and 0 bases from J, the gap between germline ends came to 8 bases.

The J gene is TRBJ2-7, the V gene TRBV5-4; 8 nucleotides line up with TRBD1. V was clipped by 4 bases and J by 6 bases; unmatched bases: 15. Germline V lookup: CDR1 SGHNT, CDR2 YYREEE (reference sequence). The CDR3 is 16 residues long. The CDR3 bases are TGTGCCAGCAGCGGGGACAGGATCGAGGCTACGAGCGAGCAGTACTTC. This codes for CASSGDRIEATSEQYF.